This T cell receptor beta chain was retrieved from a study of vaccination effects on CD4 cells after COVID-19. General observations from the study: The authors studied few convalescent patients and collected no early post-infection timepoints.

Clones were sequenced by immunoSEQ multiplex PCR, and TCRdb holds only the in-frame ones, with some missing. The sample contains about 46,000 clones, about 70% of which appear only once. This CDR3 region has 16 residues. Germline values: CDR1 SGHTA, CDR2 FQGTGA. With 1 base removed from V and 6 bases from J, the gap between germline ends came to 16 bases. About this clone: Its cognate antigen is unknown.

A 10-day culture period preceded the isolation of CD4+ T cells. Half-medium exchanges with IL-2 medium took place on days 3 and 7. The specimen was CD4+ T cells from PBMCs cultured without peptide, collected before COVID-19 vaccination. This TCR derives from a human donor who had a prior SARS-CoV-2 infection. This rearrangement joins TRBV7-3 to TRBJ2-1; maybe TRBD2 (7 bases). Written as DNA, the CDR3 is TGTGCCAGCAGCTTAAATAGGGGGGGCACTATCAATGAGCAGTTCTTC. It translates to CASSLNRGGTINEQFF.